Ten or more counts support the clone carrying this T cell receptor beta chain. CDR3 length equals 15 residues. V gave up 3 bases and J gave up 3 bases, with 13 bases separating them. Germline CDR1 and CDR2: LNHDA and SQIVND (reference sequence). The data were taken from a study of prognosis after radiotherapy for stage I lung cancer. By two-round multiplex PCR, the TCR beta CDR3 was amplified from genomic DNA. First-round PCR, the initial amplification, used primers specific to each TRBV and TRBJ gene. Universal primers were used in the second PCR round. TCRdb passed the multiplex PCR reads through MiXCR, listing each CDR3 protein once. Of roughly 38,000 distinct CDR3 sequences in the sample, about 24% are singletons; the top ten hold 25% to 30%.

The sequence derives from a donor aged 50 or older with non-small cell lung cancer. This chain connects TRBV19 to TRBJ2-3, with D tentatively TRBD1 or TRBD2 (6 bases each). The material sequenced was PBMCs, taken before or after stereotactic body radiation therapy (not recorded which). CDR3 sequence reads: CASSMKGGRTDTQYF. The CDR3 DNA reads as TGTGCCAGTAGTATGAAAGGGGGGAGGACAGATACGCAGTATTTT. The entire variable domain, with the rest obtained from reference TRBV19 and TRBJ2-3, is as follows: DGGITQSPKYLFRKEGQNVTLSCEQNLNHDAMYWYRQDPGQGLRLIYYSQIVNDFQKGDIAEGYSVSREKKESFPLTVTSAQKNPTAFYLCASSMKGGRTDTQYFGPGTRLTVL.